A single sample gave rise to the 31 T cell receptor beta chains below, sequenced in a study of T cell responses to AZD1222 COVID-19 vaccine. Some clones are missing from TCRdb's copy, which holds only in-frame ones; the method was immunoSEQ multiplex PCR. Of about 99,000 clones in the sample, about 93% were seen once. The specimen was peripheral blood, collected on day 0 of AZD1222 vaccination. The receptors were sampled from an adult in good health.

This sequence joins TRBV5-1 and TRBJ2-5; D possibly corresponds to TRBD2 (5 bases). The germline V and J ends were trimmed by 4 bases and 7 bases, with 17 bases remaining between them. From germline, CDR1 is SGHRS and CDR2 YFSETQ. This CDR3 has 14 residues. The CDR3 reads CASSPGPGSGTQYF. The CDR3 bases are TGCGCCAGCAGCCCCGGGCCTGGAAGCGGGACCCAGTACTTC.

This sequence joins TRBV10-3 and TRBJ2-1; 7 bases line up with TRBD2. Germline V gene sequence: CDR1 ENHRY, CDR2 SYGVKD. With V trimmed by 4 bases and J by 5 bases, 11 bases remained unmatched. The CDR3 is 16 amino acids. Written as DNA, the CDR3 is TGTGCCATCAGTGGCCCCCTAGCGGAGCTAGACAATGAGCAGTTCTTC. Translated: CAISGPLAELDNEQFF.

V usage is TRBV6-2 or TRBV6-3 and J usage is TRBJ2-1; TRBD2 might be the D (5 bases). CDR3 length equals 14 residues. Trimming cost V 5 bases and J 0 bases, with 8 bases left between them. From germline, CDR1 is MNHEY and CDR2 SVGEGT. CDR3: CASSQGSSYNEQFF. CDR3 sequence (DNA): TGTGCCAGCAGTCAAGGGAGCTCCTACAATGAGCAGTTCTTC.

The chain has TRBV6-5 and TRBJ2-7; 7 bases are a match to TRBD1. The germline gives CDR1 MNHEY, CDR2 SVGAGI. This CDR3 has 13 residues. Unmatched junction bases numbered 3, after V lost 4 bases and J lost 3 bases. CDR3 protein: CASSLGQSYEQYF. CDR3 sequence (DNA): TGTGCCAGCAGTTTGGGACAGAGCTACGAGCAGTACTTC.

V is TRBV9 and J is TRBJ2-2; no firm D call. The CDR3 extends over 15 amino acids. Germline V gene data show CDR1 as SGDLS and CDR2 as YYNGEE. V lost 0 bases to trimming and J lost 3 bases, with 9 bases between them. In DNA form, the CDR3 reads TGTGCCAGCAGCGTAGTGAGCCGGGACACCGGGGAGCTGTTTTTT. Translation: CASSVVSRDTGELFF. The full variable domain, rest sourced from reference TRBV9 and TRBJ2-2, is DSGVTQTPKHLITATGQRVTLRCSPRSGDLSVYWYQQSLDQGLQFLIQYYNGEERAKGNILERFSAQQFPDLHSELNLSSLELGDSALYFCASSVVSRDTGELFFGEGSRLTVL.

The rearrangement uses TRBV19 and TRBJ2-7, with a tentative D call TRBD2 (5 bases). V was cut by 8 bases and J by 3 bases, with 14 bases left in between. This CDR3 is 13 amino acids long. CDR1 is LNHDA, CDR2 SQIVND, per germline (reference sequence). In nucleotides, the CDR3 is TGTGCCAGTGGTGTCCGGGGTTTCTACGAGCAGTACTTC. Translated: CASGVRGFYEQYF.

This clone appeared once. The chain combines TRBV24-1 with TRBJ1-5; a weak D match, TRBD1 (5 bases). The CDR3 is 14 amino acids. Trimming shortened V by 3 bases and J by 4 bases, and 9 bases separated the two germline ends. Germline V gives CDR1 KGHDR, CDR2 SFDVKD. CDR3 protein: CATSDGQGNQPQHF. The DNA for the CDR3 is TGTGCCACCAGTGATGGTCAGGGAAATCAGCCCCAGCATTTT.

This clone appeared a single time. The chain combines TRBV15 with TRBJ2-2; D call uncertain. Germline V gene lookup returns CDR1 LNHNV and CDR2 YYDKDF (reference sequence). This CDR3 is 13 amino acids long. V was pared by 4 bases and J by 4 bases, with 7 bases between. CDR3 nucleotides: TGTGCCACCAGCAACAGTCCCACCGGGGAGCTGTTTTTT. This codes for CATSNSPTGELFF. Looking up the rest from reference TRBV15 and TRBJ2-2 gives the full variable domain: DAMVIQNPRYQVTQFGKPVTLSCSQTLNHNVMYWYQQKSSQAPKLLFHYYDKDFNNEADTPDNFQSRRPNTSFCFLDIRSPGLGDTAMYLCATSNSPTGELFFGEGSRLTVL.

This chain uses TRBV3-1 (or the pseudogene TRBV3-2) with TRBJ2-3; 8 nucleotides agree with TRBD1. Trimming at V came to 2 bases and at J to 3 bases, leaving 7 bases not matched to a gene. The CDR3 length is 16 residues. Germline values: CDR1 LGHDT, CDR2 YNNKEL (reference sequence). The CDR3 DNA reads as TGTGCCAGCAGCCAATTTAGCAGGGGGCTAACAGATACGCAGTATTTT. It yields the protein CASSQFSRGLTDTQYF.

The CDR3 region is CASSFIGLADTDTQYF. DNA of the CDR3: TGTGCCAGCAGTTTTATTGGGCTAGCGGACACAGATACGCAGTATTTT. This chain links TRBV27 with TRBJ2-3; 7 bases are a match to TRBD2. Per the germline V gene, CDR1 is MNHEY and CDR2 is SMNVEV (reference sequence). This CDR3 is 16 amino acids long. Unmatched junction bases numbered 8, after V lost 3 bases and J lost 2 bases.

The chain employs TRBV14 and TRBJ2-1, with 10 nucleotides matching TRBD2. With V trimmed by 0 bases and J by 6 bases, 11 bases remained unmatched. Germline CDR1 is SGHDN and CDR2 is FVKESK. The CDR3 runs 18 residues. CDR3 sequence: CASSQERWGSGRANEQFF. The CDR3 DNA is TGTGCCAGCAGCCAAGAACGTTGGGGGAGCGGGAGGGCCAATGAGCAGTTCTTC.

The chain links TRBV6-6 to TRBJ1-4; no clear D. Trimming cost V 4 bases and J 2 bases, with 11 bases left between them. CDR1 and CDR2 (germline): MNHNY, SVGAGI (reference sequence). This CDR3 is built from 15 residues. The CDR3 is CASSLGIRTNEKLFF. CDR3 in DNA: TGTGCCAGCAGTTTGGGGATAAGGACTAATGAAAAACTGTTTTTT.

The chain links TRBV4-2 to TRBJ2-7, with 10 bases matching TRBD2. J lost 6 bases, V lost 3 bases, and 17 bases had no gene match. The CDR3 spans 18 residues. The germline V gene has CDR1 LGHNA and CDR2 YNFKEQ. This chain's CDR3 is CASSHERGGLAGVGEQYF. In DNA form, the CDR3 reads TGTGCCAGCAGCCATGAACGGGGGGGCCTAGCGGGAGTTGGCGAGCAGTACTTC.

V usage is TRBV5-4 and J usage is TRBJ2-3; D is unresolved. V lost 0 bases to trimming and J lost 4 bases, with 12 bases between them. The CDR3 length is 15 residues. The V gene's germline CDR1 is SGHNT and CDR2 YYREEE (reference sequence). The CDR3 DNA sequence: TGTGCCAGCAGCTTGGCGGCCGGCCGGGCAGATACGCAGTATTTT. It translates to CASSLAAGRADTQYF. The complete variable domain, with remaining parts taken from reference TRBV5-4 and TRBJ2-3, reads ETGVTQSPTHLIKTRGQQVTLRCSSQSGHNTVSWYQQALGQGPQFIFQYYREEENGRGNFPPRFSGLQFPNYSSELNVNALELDDSALYLCASSLAAGRADTQYFGPGTRLTVL.

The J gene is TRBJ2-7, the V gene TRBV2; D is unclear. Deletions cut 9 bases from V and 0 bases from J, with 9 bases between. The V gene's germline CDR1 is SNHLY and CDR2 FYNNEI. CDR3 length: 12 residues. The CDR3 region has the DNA TGTGCCAGAAGCGTGAGCTCCTACGAGCAGTACTTC. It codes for CARSVSSYEQYF.

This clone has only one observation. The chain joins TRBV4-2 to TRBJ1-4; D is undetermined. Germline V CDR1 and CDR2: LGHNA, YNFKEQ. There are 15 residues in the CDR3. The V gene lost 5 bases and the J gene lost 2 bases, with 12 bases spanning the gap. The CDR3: CASSYFLGTNEKLFF. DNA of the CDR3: TGTGCCAGCAGCTATTTCCTAGGCACTAATGAAAAACTGTTTTTT.

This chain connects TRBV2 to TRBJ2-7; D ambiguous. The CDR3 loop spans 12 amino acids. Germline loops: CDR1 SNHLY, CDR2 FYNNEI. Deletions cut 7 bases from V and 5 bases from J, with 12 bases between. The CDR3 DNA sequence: TGTGCCAGCAACCCTGGGTTCGACGAGCAGTACTTC. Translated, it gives CASNPGFDEQYF. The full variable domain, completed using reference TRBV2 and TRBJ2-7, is EPEVTQTPSHQVTQMGQEVILRCVPISNHLYFYWYRQILGQKVEFLVSFYNNEISEKSEIFDDQFSVERPDGSNFTLKIRSTKLEDSAMYFCASNPGFDEQYFGPGTRLTVT.

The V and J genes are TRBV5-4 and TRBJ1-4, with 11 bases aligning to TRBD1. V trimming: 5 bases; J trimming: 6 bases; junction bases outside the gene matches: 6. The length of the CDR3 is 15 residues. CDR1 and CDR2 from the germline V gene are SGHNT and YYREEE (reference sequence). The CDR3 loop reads CASRSDRGRDEKLFF. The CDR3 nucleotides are TGTGCCAGCAGATCGGACAGGGGGCGCGATGAAAAACTGTTTTTT. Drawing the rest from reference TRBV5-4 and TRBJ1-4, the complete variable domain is ETGVTQSPTHLIKTRGQQVTLRCSSQSGHNTVSWYQQALGQGPQFIFQYYREEENGRGNFPPRFSGLQFPNYSSELNVNALELDDSALYLCASRSDRGRDEKLFFGSGTQLSVL.

CDR3 region: CASSHDSYEQYF. CDR3 in DNA: TGTGCCAGCAGCCACGACAGCTACGAGCAGTACTTC. The chain has TRBV5-4 and TRBJ2-7; D possibly corresponds to TRBD1 (5 bases). The CDR3 loop spans 12 amino acids. The V gene lost 4 bases and the J gene lost 3 bases, with 8 bases spanning the gap. Germline CDR1 and CDR2: SGHNT and YYREEE (reference sequence).

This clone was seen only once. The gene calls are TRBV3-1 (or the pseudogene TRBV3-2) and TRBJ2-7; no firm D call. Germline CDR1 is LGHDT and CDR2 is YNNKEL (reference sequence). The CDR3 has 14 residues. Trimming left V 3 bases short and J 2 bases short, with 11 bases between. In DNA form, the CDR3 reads TGTGCCAGCAGCCAGCGCGATGTAGCCTACGAGCAGTACTTC. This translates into CASSQRDVAYEQYF.

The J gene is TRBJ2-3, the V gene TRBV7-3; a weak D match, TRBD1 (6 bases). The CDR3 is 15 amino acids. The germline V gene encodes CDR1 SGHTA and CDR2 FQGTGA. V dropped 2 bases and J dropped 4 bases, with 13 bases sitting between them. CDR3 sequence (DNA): TGTGCCAGCAGCTTAGCGGACAGCCGGCCAGATACGCAGTATTTT. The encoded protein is CASSLADSRPDTQYF.

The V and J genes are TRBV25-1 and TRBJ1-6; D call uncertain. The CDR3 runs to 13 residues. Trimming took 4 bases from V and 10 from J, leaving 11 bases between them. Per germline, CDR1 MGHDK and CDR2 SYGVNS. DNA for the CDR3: TGTGCCAGCAGTGTTACCGTGGTATCACCCCTCCACTTT. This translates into CASSVTVVSPLHF.

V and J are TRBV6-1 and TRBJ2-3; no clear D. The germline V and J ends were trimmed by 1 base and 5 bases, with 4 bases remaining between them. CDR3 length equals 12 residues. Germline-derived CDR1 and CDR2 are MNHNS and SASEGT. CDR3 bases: TGTGCCAGCAGTGAAGGGATAGATACGCAGTATTTT. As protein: CASSEGIDTQYF.

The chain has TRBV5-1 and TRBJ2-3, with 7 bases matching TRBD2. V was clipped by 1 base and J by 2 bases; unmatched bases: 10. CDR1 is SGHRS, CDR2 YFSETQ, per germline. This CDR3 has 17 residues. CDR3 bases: TGCGCCAGCAGCTTGATACCGGCGGGAGTATTCACAGATACGCAGTATTTT. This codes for CASSLIPAGVFTDTQYF.

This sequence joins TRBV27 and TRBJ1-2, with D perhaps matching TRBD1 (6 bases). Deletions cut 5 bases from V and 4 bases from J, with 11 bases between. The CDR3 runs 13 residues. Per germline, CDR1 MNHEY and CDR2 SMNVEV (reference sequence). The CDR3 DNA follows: TGTGCCAGCAGTCTCCCGGACAGCTATGGCTACACCTTC. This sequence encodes CASSLPDSYGYTF.

CDR3 sequence (DNA): TGCGCCAGCAGCTTGGGTACGGCGAACACAGATACGCAGTATTTT. Its protein is CASSLGTANTDTQYF. The V call is TRBV5-1, the J call TRBJ2-3; no reliable D call. V was trimmed by 0 bases and J by 2 bases, leaving 10 bases between them. This CDR3 has 15 residues. Germline lookup yields CDR1 SGHRS and CDR2 YFSETQ. Combining the CDR3 with reference TRBV5-1 and TRBJ2-3 gives the whole variable domain KAGVTQTPRYLIKTRGQQVTLSCSPISGHRSVSWYQQTPGQGLQFLFEYFSETQRNKGNFPGRFSGRQFSNSRSEMNVSTLELGDSALYLCASSLGTANTDTQYFGPGTRLTVL.

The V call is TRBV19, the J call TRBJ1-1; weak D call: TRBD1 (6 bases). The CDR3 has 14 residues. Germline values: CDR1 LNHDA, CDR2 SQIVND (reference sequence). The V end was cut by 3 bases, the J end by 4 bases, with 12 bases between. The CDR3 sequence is CASSITGRSTEAFF. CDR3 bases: TGTGCCAGTAGTATTACAGGGAGGTCCACTGAAGCTTTCTTT.

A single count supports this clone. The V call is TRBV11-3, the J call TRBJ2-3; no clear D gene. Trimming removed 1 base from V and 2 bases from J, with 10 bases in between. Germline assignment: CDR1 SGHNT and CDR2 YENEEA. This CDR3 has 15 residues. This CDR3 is CASSLVSRTTDTQYF. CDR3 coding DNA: TGTGCCAGCAGCTTAGTTTCCCGGACCACAGATACGCAGTATTTT.

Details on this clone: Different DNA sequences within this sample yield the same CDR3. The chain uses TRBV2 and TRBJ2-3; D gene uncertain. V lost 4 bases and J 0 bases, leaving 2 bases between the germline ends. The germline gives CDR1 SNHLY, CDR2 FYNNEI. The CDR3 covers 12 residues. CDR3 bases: TGTGCCAGCAGTGCGAGCACAGATACGCAGTATTTT. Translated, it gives CASSASTDTQYF.

CDR3 loop: CASSAVGAFGEPQHF. The DNA for the CDR3 is TGTGCCAGCAGCGCAGTCGGAGCCTTTGGGGAGCCCCAGCATTTT. V gene TRBV9 combines with J gene TRBJ1-5, with D unclear. Germline CDR1 SGDLS, CDR2 YYNGEE. This CDR3 comprises 15 residues. The V gene lost 3 bases and the J gene lost 8 bases, with 18 bases spanning the gap.

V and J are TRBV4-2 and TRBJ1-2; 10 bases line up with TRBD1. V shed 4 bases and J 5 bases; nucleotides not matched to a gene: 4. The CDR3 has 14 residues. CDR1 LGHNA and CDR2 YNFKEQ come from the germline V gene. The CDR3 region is CASSPRDRGYGYTF. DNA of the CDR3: TGTGCCAGCAGCCCCCGGGACAGGGGTTATGGCTACACCTTC.